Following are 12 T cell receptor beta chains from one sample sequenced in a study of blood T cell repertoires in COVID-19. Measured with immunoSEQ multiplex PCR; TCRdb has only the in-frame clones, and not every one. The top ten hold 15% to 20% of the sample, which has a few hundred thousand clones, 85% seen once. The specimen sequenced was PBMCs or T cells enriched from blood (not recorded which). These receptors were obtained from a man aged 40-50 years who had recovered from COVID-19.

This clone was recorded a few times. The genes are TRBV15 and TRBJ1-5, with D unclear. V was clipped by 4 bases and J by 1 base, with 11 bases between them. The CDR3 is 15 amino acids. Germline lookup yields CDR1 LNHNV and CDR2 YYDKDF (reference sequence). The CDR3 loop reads CATSTSLGSNQPQHF. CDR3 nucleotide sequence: TGTGCCACCAGCACCAGTCTGGGCAGCAATCAGCCCCAGCATTTT.

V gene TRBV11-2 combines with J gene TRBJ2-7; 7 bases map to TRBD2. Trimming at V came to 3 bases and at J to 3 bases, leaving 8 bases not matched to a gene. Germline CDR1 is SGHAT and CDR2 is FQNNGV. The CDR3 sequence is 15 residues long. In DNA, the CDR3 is TGTGCCAGCAGCTTGGTGGTGGGAGGGGTCTACGAGCAGTACTTC. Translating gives CASSLVVGGVYEQYF.

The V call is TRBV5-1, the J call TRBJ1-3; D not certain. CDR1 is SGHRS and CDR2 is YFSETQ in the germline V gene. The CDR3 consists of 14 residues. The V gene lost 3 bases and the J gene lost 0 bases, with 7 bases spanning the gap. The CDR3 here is CASSSGSSGNTIYF. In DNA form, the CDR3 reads TGCGCCAGCAGCTCCGGGAGCTCTGGAAACACCATATATTTT.

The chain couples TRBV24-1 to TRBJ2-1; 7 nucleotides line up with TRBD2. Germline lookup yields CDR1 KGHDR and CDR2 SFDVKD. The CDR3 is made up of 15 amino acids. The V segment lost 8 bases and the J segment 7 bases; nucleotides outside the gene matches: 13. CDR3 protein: CATKTSGTQSNEQFF. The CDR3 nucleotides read TGTGCCACCAAGACGAGCGGGACTCAATCGAATGAGCAGTTCTTC.

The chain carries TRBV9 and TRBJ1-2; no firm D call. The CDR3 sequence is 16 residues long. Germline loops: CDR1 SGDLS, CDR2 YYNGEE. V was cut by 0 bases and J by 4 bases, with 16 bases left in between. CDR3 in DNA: TGTGCCAGCAGCGTAGCTCCAGGCGAGGACTCCTATGGCTACACCTTC. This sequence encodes CASSVAPGEDSYGYTF.

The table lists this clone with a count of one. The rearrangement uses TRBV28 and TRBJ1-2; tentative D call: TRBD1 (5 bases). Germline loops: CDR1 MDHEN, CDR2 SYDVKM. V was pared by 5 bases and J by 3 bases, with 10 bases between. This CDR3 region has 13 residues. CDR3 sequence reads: CASSPRDYYGYTF. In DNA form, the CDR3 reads TGTGCCAGCAGTCCCAGGGATTACTATGGCTACACCTTC.

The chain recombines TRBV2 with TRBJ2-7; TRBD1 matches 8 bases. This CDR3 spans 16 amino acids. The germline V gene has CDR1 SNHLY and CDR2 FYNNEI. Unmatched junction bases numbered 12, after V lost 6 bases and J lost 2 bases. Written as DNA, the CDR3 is TGTGCCAGCAGCCGATCCGGACAGGGCTGGACCTACGAGCAGTACTTC. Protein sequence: CASSRSGQGWTYEQYF.

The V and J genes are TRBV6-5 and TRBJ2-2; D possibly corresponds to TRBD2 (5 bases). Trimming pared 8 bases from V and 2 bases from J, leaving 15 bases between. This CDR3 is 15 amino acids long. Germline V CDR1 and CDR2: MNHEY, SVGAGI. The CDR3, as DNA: TGTGCCAGCTATACTACTAGGCCTAACACCGGGGAGCTGTTTTTT. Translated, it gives CASYTTRPNTGELFF.

The CDR3 loop reads CASKFEQGMGSYGYTF. The CDR3 DNA sequence: TGTGCCAGCAAGTTCGAACAGGGGATGGGGAGCTATGGCTACACCTTC. This chain links TRBV2 with TRBJ1-2, with 7 bases matching TRBD1. Germline values: CDR1 SNHLY, CDR2 FYNNEI. Unmatched junction bases numbered 15, after V lost 7 bases and J lost 4 bases. The CDR3 runs 16 residues.

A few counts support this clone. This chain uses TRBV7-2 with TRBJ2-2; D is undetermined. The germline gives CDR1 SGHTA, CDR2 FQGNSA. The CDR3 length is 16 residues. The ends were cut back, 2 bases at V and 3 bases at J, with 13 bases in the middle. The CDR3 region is CASSLLQILDTGELFF. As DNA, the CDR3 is TGTGCCAGCAGCTTATTACAGATATTGGACACCGGGGAGCTGTTTTTT.

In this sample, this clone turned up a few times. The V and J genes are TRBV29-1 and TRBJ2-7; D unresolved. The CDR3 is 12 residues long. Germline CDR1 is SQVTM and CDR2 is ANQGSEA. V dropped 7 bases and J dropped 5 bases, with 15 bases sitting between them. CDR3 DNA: TGCAGCGCCCGAGGTAGTGGCGACGAGCAGTACTTC. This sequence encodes CSARGSGDEQYF.

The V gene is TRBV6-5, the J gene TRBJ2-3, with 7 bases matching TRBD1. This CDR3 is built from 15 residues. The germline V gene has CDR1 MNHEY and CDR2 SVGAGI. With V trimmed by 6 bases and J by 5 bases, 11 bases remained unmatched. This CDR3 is CASSAVGTAGDTQYF. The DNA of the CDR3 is TGTGCCAGCAGCGCCGTTGGGACAGCAGGAGATACGCAGTATTTT.